A single sample is the source of the 16 T cell receptor beta chains below, sequenced in a study of beta chain features in type 1 diabetes. The entirety of the isolated RNA underwent reverse transcription, so expressed TCRB transcripts were sequenced. TCRdb keeps only in-frame clones here, not all; method: immunoSEQ multiplex PCR. Of about 900,000 clones listed, about a sixth are singletons. The sequenced sample was naive CD4+ T cells from blood. The receptors were sampled from a woman under 30 in good health.

V usage is TRBV29-1 and J usage is TRBJ2-1, with D tentatively TRBD1 (6 bases). Germline values: CDR1 SQVTM, CDR2 ANQGSEA. This CDR3 is built from 12 residues. The V end lost 6 bases, the J end lost 4 bases, and 10 bases lay between the germline ends. CDR3 in DNA: TGCAGCGTATCGGACAGATACAATGAGCAGTTCTTC. Protein product: CSVSDRYNEQFF.

This clone was seen more than once but under ten times. The chain links TRBV7-9 to TRBJ2-5; 7 bases align to TRBD2. This CDR3 contains 14 residues. Trimming cost V 3 bases and J 1 base; bases outside gene matches: 2. CDR1 is SEHNR and CDR2 is FQNEAQ in the germline V gene (reference sequence). CDR3 bases: TGTGCCAGCAGCTTTAGCGGGTCCCAAGAGACCCAGTACTTC. This encodes CASSFSGSQETQYF.

The CDR3 DNA reads TGTGCCAGCTCACCAGGGACAGGGGACAACACCATATATTTT. Amino acid sequence: CASSPGTGDNTIYF. The chain carries TRBV18 and TRBJ1-3; 10 bases are a match to TRBD1. Germline assignment: CDR1 KGHSH and CDR2 LQKENI. The V segment lost 2 bases and the J segment 7 bases; nucleotides outside the gene matches: 2. This CDR3 has 14 amino acids.

This clone was seen more than once but under ten times. This chain links TRBV27 with TRBJ2-2; 9 nucleotides line up with TRBD1. The V segment lost 5 bases and the J segment 2 bases; nucleotides outside the gene matches: 18. The CDR3 sequence is 20 residues long. The V gene's germline CDR1 is MNHEY and CDR2 SMNVEV (reference sequence). This CDR3 is CASSQKPGQGTSANTGELFF. The DNA for the CDR3 is TGTGCCAGCAGTCAGAAGCCGGGACAGGGCACTTCGGCAAACACCGGGGAGCTGTTTTTT.

This rearrangement joins TRBV21-1 to TRBJ2-1; the D segment call TRBD2 is taken from the table without a DNA check. TRBV21-1 has pseudogene status. The CDR3 runs to 14 residues. Here the CDR3 reads CASRPGLDANEQFF. The DNA of the CDR3 is TGTGCCAGTAGGCCGGGACTCGATGCGAATGAGCAGTTCTTC.

This clone showed up just a few times. The CDR3 region is CASSLGPFGQFF. The CDR3 nucleotides are TGTGCCAGCAGCTTGGGGCCTTTTGGGCAGTTCTTC. The chain employs TRBV5-5 and TRBJ2-1; D not certain. Trimming stripped 0 bases from V and 12 bases from J, with 10 bases between. The CDR3 extends over 12 amino acids. From germline, CDR1 is SGHKS and CDR2 YYEKEE (reference sequence).

The chain employs TRBV7-8 and TRBJ1-1; unclear D gene. Germline CDR1 is SGHVS and CDR2 is FQNEAQ. This CDR3 is built from 15 residues. V dropped 5 bases and J dropped 1 base, with 14 bases sitting between them. CDR3 in DNA: TGTGCCAGCAGCAACATAGGGTCCCCGAACACTGAAGCTTTCTTT. The encoded protein is CASSNIGSPNTEAFF. Combining the CDR3 with reference TRBV7-8 and TRBJ1-1 gives the whole variable domain GAGVSQSPRYKVAKRGQDVALRCDPISGHVSLFWYQQALGQGPEFLTYFQNEAQLDKSGLPSDRFFAERPEGSVSTLKIQRTQQEDSAVYLCASSNIGSPNTEAFFGQGTRLTVV.

This clone was counted a few times. This chain links TRBV28 with TRBJ2-7, with 9 bases identical to TRBD2. The CDR3 covers 14 residues. CDR1 is MDHEN, CDR2 SYDVKM, per germline. J was trimmed by 6 bases and V by 11 bases; bases with no gene match: 14. DNA for the CDR3: TGTGCCGGATCTAGCGGGACAGTCGGCAGCGAGCAGTACTTC. Residues: CAGSSGTVGSEQYF. Full variable domain (remainder filled in from reference TRBV28 and TRBJ2-7): DVKVTQSSRYLVKRTGEKVFLECVQDMDHENMFWYRQDPGLGLRLIYFSYDVKMKEKGDIPEGYSVSREKKERFSLILESASTNQTSMYLCAGSSGTVGSEQYFGPGTRLTVT.

The chain joins TRBV19 to TRBJ2-1; 9 bases are a match to TRBD1. The length of the CDR3 is 14 residues. Germline CDR1 and CDR2: LNHDA and SQIVND (reference sequence). With 8 bases clipped from V and 4 bases from J, the junction kept 6 bases outside the gene matches. The CDR3 loop reads CASGRDRVYNEQFF. The DNA for the CDR3 is TGTGCCAGTGGACGGGACAGGGTTTACAATGAGCAGTTCTTC.

This CDR3 is CASSWTGVDQPQHF. The DNA of the CDR3 is TGTGCCAGCAGCTGGACAGGGGTAGATCAGCCCCAGCATTTT. The J gene is TRBJ1-5, the V gene TRBV7-9; 9 bases align to TRBD1. Trimming removed 4 bases from V and 5 bases from J; junction bases left unmatched: 3. The germline V gene encodes CDR1 SEHNR and CDR2 FQNEAQ (reference sequence). The CDR3 spans 14 residues.

This clone occurred a few times. Here the CDR3 DNA reads TGTGCCATCAAAGGGTCAGTCGAGCAGTACTTC. Its translation is CAIKGSVEQYF. The V gene is TRBV10-3, the J gene TRBJ2-7; no clear D gene. The CDR3 length is 11 residues. CDR1 and CDR2 from the germline V gene are ENHRY and SYGVKD. Between the trimmed V and J ends, which lost 7 bases and 6 bases, there was a span of 10 bases.

This clone was counted between two and nine times. The CDR3 here is CASRVSSTDTQYF. DNA for the CDR3: TGTGCCAGCAGAGTTTCCTCCACAGATACGCAGTATTTT. The rearrangement joins TRBV7-9 to TRBJ2-3, with D unresolved. The CDR3 is 13 amino acids. Germline CDR1 and CDR2: SEHNR and FQNEAQ (reference sequence). V was clipped by 6 bases and J by 2 bases, with 9 bases between them.

There are a few counts of this clone. A clone one base away is much larger, so this may be a read error. The chain is built from TRBV7-2 and TRBJ2-5; unclear D gene. Looked up from germline, CDR1 is SGHTA and CDR2 is FQGNSA. CDR3 length: 11 amino acids. V shed 1 base and J shed 6 bases, with 3 bases lying between them. The CDR3 spells CASSLGQTQYF. CDR3 sequence (DNA): TGTGCCAGCAGCTTAGGGCAGACCCAGTACTTC.

Written as DNA, the CDR3 is TGTGCCAGCAGTGGGACTCGGAGCTCCTACAATGAGCAGTTCTTC. It translates to CASSGTRSSYNEQFF. J is TRBJ2-1 and V is TRBV7-2, with a possible D match to TRBD2 (6 bases). CDR1 is SGHTA, CDR2 FQGNSA, per germline. V was pared by 6 bases and J by 0 bases, with 12 bases between. The CDR3 spans 15 residues.

The chain combines TRBV9 with TRBJ2-7, with a weak D call TRBD1 (5 bases). Trimming left V 4 bases short and J 1 base short, with 12 bases between. Looked up from germline, CDR1 is SGDLS and CDR2 is YYNGEE. The length of the CDR3 is 14 residues. The CDR3 here is CASSPLQGSYEQYF. In DNA form, the CDR3 reads TGTGCCAGCAGCCCCCTTCAGGGATCCTACGAGCAGTACTTC.

The chain is built from TRBV27 and TRBJ1-4, with 9 positions matching TRBD1. The CDR3 has 14 residues. V gave up 3 bases and J gave up 7 bases; unmatched junction bases: 3. Germline V gene lookup returns CDR1 MNHEY and CDR2 SMNVEV (reference sequence). Here the CDR3 DNA reads TGTGCCAGCAGTTTTGGGACAGGGAGTGAAAAACTGTTTTTT. This sequence encodes CASSFGTGSEKLFF.